This T cell receptor beta chain was observed in a study of T cells expressing NK-cell markers. Study in general: Among the eight sequenced donors, seven tested HCMV-seropositive and one tested seronegative.

The CDR3 runs to 17 residues. The V gene's germline CDR1 is SGHTA and CDR2 FQGNSA. Using the 5' RACE reads, TCRdb records one entry per CDR3 protein without DNA. This sample's table reports about 380,000 distinct CDR3 sequences. Input material: blood T cells: a sorted CD56 or NKG2C T cell subset, CD4+ or CD8+ T cells, or bulk PBMC T cells (not recorded which). V is TRBV7-2 and J is TRBJ2-1; TCRdb indicates TRBD2, and absent DNA this call remains unverified. The TCR sequence derives from a man aged 18-75 years in good health. CDR3 in amino acids: CASSLEPLAGRGNEQFF.